A single sample is the source of the 32 T cell receptor beta chains below, sequenced in a study of regulatory T cells in long-lasting Graves disease. Building the TCR beta libraries relied on iRepertoire HTBI primers, and CDR3 regions underwent Arm-PCR. From the multiplex PCR reads, TCRdb called clonotypes with MiXCR, one entry per CDR3 protein. The sample contains hundreds of thousands of distinct CDR3 sequences, around 15% of which appear only once. As to time point: newly diagnosed GD, antithyroid drugs for less than 3 months. The authors made the TCR library using RNA they extracted from PBMCs. This sample also appeared in a second study, on T cells in Graves' hyperthyroidism and ophthalmopathy.

Sequenced material: peripheral blood mononuclear cells (PBMCs), taken at new diagnosis, from a patient treated with antithyroid drugs. These receptors were collected from a man between 18 and 35 years old with Graves disease.

This clonotype was recorded a few times. The rearrangement joins TRBV6-1 to TRBJ2-2; weak D call: TRBD2 (5 bases). V was cut by 7 bases and J by 5 bases, with 11 bases left in between. The germline gives CDR1 MNHNS, CDR2 SASEGT. The CDR3 contains 13 residues. CDR3 nucleotides: TGTGCCAGCAAAACGGGATGGACCGGGGAGCTGTTTTTT. It yields the protein CASKTGWTGELFF.

This clonotype was observed at least ten times. The rearrangement uses TRBV12-3 or TRBV12-4 and TRBJ1-1; D is perhaps TRBD1 (5 bases). V was pared by 5 bases and J by 7 bases, with 20 bases between. The CDR3 is 15 residues long. CDR3 bases: TGTGCCAGCAGTCACCCTAGGGTGCGGGGGAATGAAGCTTTCTTT. It is translated as CASSHPRVRGNEAFF.

The J gene is TRBJ2-3, the V gene TRBV2, with 8 nucleotides matching TRBD2. With 6 bases clipped from V and 3 bases from J, the junction kept 5 bases outside the gene matches. The CDR3 is made up of 14 amino acids. CDR1 SNHLY and CDR2 FYNNEI come from the germline V gene. CDR3 sequence: CASRTSVGTDTQYF. DNA of the CDR3: TGTGCCAGCAGGACTAGCGTTGGGACAGATACGCAGTATTTT.

This clonotype was counted only a few times. V gene TRBV5-5 combines with J gene TRBJ2-1; D perhaps matches TRBD2 (5 bases). The germline gives CDR1 SGHKS, CDR2 YYEKEE (reference sequence). This CDR3 is built from 19 residues. Trimming cost V 2 bases and J 0 bases, with 21 bases left between them. The CDR3 sequence: CASSFGTLARNGSYNEQFF. The DNA for the CDR3 is TGTGCCAGCAGCTTCGGAACCCTAGCCAGGAACGGCTCCTACAATGAGCAGTTCTTC.

In its sample, this clonotype was seen a few times. V and J are TRBV10-3 and TRBJ1-1; D might be TRBD1 (5 bases). Germline CDR1 reads ENHRY; CDR2 reads SYGVKD. Trimming cost V 6 bases and J 3 bases, with 11 bases left between them. The CDR3 covers 13 residues. This CDR3 reads CAISLTEDTEAFF. DNA for the CDR3: TGTGCCATCAGCTTGACAGAAGACACTGAAGCTTTCTTT.

This clonotype was recorded only once. Being one base from a much bigger clone, this may be a read error. The chain carries TRBV7-9 and TRBJ2-1; D might be TRBD2 (6 bases). Germline V CDR1 and CDR2: SEHNR, FQNEAQ (reference sequence). The CDR3 runs to 16 residues. Trimming cost V 4 bases and J 0 bases, with 13 bases left between them. The CDR3 DNA reads as TGTGCCAGCAGCTCAGCGCTAGCGAACTCCTACAATGAGCAGTTCTTC. It codes for CASSSALANSYNEQFF.

This chain links TRBV27 with TRBJ2-1; a possible D gene is TRBD1 (6 bases). V was cut by 6 bases and J by 8 bases, with 11 bases left in between. The CDR3 consists of 12 residues. From germline, CDR1 is MNHEY and CDR2 SMNVEV (reference sequence). The CDR3, as DNA: TGTGCCAGCAGACGCAGGGGTTATGAGCAGTTCTTC. It encodes CASRRRGYEQFF.

The chain has TRBV12-5 and TRBJ1-6, with D maybe TRBD1 (6 bases). CDR3 length: 14 amino acids. Germline values: CDR1 LGHNT, CDR2 FRNRAP. Trimming stripped 2 bases from V and 9 bases from J, with 11 bases between. The CDR3 is CASGLSGAGSPLHF. Here the CDR3 DNA reads TGTGCTAGTGGTTTGTCAGGGGCAGGTTCACCCCTCCACTTT.

This clonotype turned up a few times. The chain is built from TRBV6-1 and TRBJ1-5, with D tentatively TRBD1 (5 bases). The CDR3 has 16 residues. Germline V lookup: CDR1 MNHNS, CDR2 SASEGT. With 5 bases removed from V and 3 bases from J, the gap between germline ends came to 17 bases. The CDR3 bases are TGTGCCAGCAGTCGGGGGTTTTATAGAAACAATCAGCCCCAGCATTTT. Translation gives CASSRGFYRNNQPQHF.

This clonotype has ten or more counts. The V gene is TRBV27, the J gene TRBJ2-1, with 8 positions matching TRBD2. Germline CDR1 and CDR2: MNHEY and SMNVEV (reference sequence). The CDR3 length is 13 residues. The V gene end was trimmed by 8 bases and the J gene end by 8 bases; junction bases not matched to a gene: 8. The CDR3 region is CASGGLVKYEQFF. CDR3 nucleotide sequence: TGTGCCAGCGGGGGACTAGTGAAGTATGAGCAGTTCTTC.

The CDR3 region has the DNA TGTGCCAGCAGCCCAGCGGGAGGGCCGAACAATGAGCAGTTCTTC. Protein: CASSPAGGPNNEQFF. The chain carries TRBV7-9 and TRBJ2-1; 10 positions agree with TRBD2. J lost 5 bases, V lost 5 bases, and 6 bases had no gene match. The CDR3 covers 15 residues. CDR1 and CDR2 (germline): SEHNR, FQNEAQ (reference sequence).

This clonotype was counted a few times. The rearrangement uses TRBV5-1 and TRBJ2-3; D remains ambiguous. In germline, CDR1 is SGHRS, CDR2 YFSETQ. CDR3 length equals 13 residues. V was pared by 0 bases and J by 4 bases, with 6 bases between. CDR3 DNA: TGCGCCAGCAGCTTGGTCCAGCCAGATACGCAGTATTTT. This translates into CASSLVQPDTQYF. Combining the CDR3 with reference TRBV5-1 and TRBJ2-3 gives the whole variable domain KAGVTQTPRYLIKTRGQQVTLSCSPISGHRSVSWYQQTPGQGLQFLFEYFSETQRNKGNFPGRFSGRQFSNSRSEMNVSTLELGDSALYLCASSLVQPDTQYFGPGTRLTVL.

This clonotype appeared many times. The chain employs TRBV5-1 and TRBJ2-1; 9 positions agree with TRBD2. CDR1 is SGHRS and CDR2 is YFSETQ in the germline V gene. The trim removed 1 base at V and 6 bases at J, leaving 8 bases unmatched. This CDR3 comprises 16 residues. DNA of the CDR3: TGCGCCAGCAGCTTGTACCTTAGCGGGAGTCGCAATGAGCAGTTCTTC. It translates to CASSLYLSGSRNEQFF.

This clonotype has a count of ten or more. V is TRBV28 and J is TRBJ2-3, with 8 bases lining up with TRBD1. Germline loops: CDR1 MDHEN, CDR2 SYDVKM. This CDR3 is built from 16 residues. V lost 5 bases, J lost 3 bases, and 10 bases stayed unmatched. Here the CDR3 reads CASSITRTGLTDTQYF. CDR3 DNA sequence: TGTGCCAGCAGTATTACCAGGACAGGGTTGACAGATACGCAGTATTTT.

The V gene is TRBV28, the J gene TRBJ2-7; D unresolved. Trimming pared 5 bases from V and 7 bases from J, leaving 12 bases between. Germline CDR1 MDHEN, CDR2 SYDVKM. The CDR3 extends over 12 amino acids. The CDR3 DNA is TGTGCCAGCAGTAGGTGGGTGCATGAGCAGTACTTC. The encoded protein is CASSRWVHEQYF.

This clonotype was seen at least ten times. An end of the junction differs from the germline gene, which may be a read error. The rearrangement links TRBV28 to TRBJ2-7; tentatively, D is TRBD1 (6 bases). The CDR3 extends over 15 amino acids. CDR1 and CDR2 from the germline V gene are MDHEN and SYDVKM. The CDR3 here is CASSTPGDNPVLSRF. The CDR3 DNA is TGTGCCAGCAGCACTCCAGGGGACAATCCCGTTCTAAGTCGCTTC. The entire variable domain, with the rest obtained from reference TRBV28 and TRBJ2-7, is as follows: DVKVTQSSRYLVKRTGEKVFLECVQDMDHENMFWYRQDPGLGLRLIYFSYDVKMKEKGDIPEGYSVSREKKERFSLILESASTNQTSMYLCASSTPGDNPVLSRFGPGTRLTVT.

This clonotype has just a few counts. The gene calls are TRBV7-9 and TRBJ1-1; the match to TRBD1 covers 9 bases. This CDR3 has 15 amino acids. Germline trimming cut 2 bases from V and 6 bases from J; bases unmatched to any gene: 7. Germline assignment: CDR1 SEHNR and CDR2 FQNEAQ (reference sequence). This CDR3 is CASSLRQGGYSEAFF. The CDR3 nucleotides read TGTGCCAGCAGCTTAAGACAGGGGGGGTATTCTGAAGCTTTCTTT.

This clonotype appeared a few times. This chain connects TRBV28 to TRBJ1-5; D unclear. The CDR3 covers 14 residues. The V and J ends lost 2 bases and 7 bases respectively, with 12 bases between them. Germline V lookup: CDR1 MDHEN, CDR2 SYDVKM. Written as DNA, the CDR3 is TGTGCCAGCAGTTTAGGGGTCCTAGGCCAGCCCCAGCATTTT. Translating gives CASSLGVLGQPQHF.

A remark on this clonotype: Likely a read error: the CDR3 ends without its conserved phenylalanine or tryptophan. The gene calls are TRBV18 and TRBJ2-7; 9 positions match TRBD2. The CDR3 runs to 15 residues. Germline-derived CDR1 and CDR2 are KGHSH and LQKENI. V shed 3 bases, J shed 7 bases, and the junction held 10 bases outside the gene matches. The CDR3 DNA reads as TGTGCCAGCTCACCCGGATTTGCGGGAGGGTTTGAGCAGTACTCC. It translates to CASSPGFAGGFEQYS.

This clonotype was seen once. The chain employs TRBV20-1 and TRBJ1-1, with D possibly matching TRBD1 (6 bases). Trimming stripped 6 bases from V and 2 bases from J, with 16 bases between. This CDR3 is built from 14 residues. CDR1 is DFQATT and CDR2 is SNEGSKA in the germline V gene (reference sequence). This CDR3 is CSAWTARANTEAFF. For the CDR3, the DNA is TGCAGTGCATGGACAGCCAGAGCAAACACTGAAGCTTTCTTT.

Many counts were recorded for this clonotype. CDR3 sequence reads: CSAPFWGGILEQYF. The CDR3 nucleotides are TGCAGTGCTCCCTTCTGGGGAGGAATTCTCGAGCAGTACTTC. The chain has TRBV20-1 and TRBJ2-7, with D maybe TRBD2 (6 bases). The V gene's germline CDR1 is DFQATT and CDR2 SNEGSKA (reference sequence). The V and J ends lost 5 bases and 6 bases respectively, with 20 bases between them. The CDR3 length is 14 residues.

J is TRBJ2-3 and V is TRBV20-1, with D hard to call. V lost 3 bases to trimming and J lost 0 bases, with 16 bases between them. This CDR3 has 16 residues. The germline CDR1 and CDR2 sequences are DFQATT and SNEGSKA (reference sequence). Written as DNA, the CDR3 is TGCAGTGCTAGTGGCCAGGCGAGTTCTAGCACAGATACGCAGTATTTT. Its protein product is CSASGQASSSTDTQYF.

About this clonotype: This may come from a read error, since a much larger clone is one base off. In this CDR3 the conserved last residue, phenylalanine or tryptophan, is missing, so a read error is likely. The V call is TRBV12-3 or TRBV12-4, the J call TRBJ2-2; a weak D match, TRBD1 (6 bases). The CDR3 length is 13 residues. The V end was cut by 4 bases, the J end by 6 bases, with 9 bases between. CDR3 sequence: CASSSDRSGELFL. The CDR3 DNA sequence: TGTGCCAGCAGTTCCGACAGGTCCGGGGAGCTGTTTCTT.

The sample holds many counts of this clonotype. The chain couples TRBV2 to TRBJ1-2; D call uncertain. CDR3 length: 14 residues. Trimming removed 5 bases from V and 4 bases from J, with 14 bases in between. From germline, CDR1 is SNHLY and CDR2 FYNNEI. The CDR3 DNA sequence: TGTGCCAGCAGTCTAGAGGGAGTCGGCTATGGCTACACCTTC. Its translation is CASSLEGVGYGYTF.

This clonotype has just a few counts. The V and J genes are TRBV30 and TRBJ2-1, with 10 bases matching TRBD2. CDR3 length equals 15 residues. V shed 4 bases and J 6 bases; nucleotides not matched to a gene: 9. Germline CDR1 is GTSNPN and CDR2 is SVGIG (reference sequence). The CDR3 sequence is CAWTSSGRRANEQFF. DNA for the CDR3: TGTGCCTGGACCTCTAGCGGGAGACGGGCCAATGAGCAGTTCTTC.

The chain combines TRBV25-1 with TRBJ2-1; 8 bases line up with TRBD2. Per germline, CDR1 MGHDK and CDR2 SYGVNS. The V segment lost 3 bases and the J segment 12 bases; nucleotides outside the gene matches: 7. The CDR3 has 13 amino acids. The CDR3 here is CASSDPIREGQFF. For the CDR3, the DNA is TGTGCCAGCAGTGACCCCATCCGGGAGGGGCAGTTCTTC.

This clonotype has ten or more counts. This chain links TRBV12-3 or TRBV12-4 with TRBJ2-3; D is unclear. The CDR3 spans 12 residues. V was cut by 6 bases and J by 2 bases, with 6 bases left in between. DNA for the CDR3: TGTGCCAGCAGGGCAACCACAGATACGCAGTATTTT. Translating gives CASRATTDTQYF.

Details on this clonotype: Possible read error: a much larger clone is one base away. The V and J genes are TRBV3-1 and TRBJ2-1; D not certain. Looked up from germline, CDR1 is LGHDT and CDR2 is YNNKEL (reference sequence). There are 13 residues in the CDR3. CDR3 coding DNA: TGTGCCATCAGCCCCCCTCTTTCCAATGAGCAGTTCTTC. Amino acids: CAISPPLSNEQFF.

This clonotype occurred many times. The V and J genes are TRBV3-1 and TRBJ2-2; 8 bases are a match to TRBD1. Germline CDR1 and CDR2: LGHDT and YNNKEL (reference sequence). There are 16 residues in the CDR3. J lost 6 bases, V lost 1 base, and 7 bases had no gene match. The CDR3 region is CASSQATGALAGELFF. In DNA, the CDR3 is TGTGCCAGCAGCCAAGCGACAGGGGCTTTGGCCGGGGAGCTGTTTTTT.

The table lists this clonotype with a few counts. V is TRBV20-1 and J is TRBJ2-1; D ambiguous. Looked up from germline, CDR1 is DFQATT and CDR2 is SNEGSKA (reference sequence). CDR3 length equals 15 residues. With 0 bases removed from V and 2 bases from J, the gap between germline ends came to 11 bases. The CDR3 is CSARDQGNAYNEQFF. The CDR3, as DNA: TGCAGTGCTAGAGATCAAGGGAATGCCTACAATGAGCAGTTCTTC.

V is TRBV2 and J is TRBJ1-2; 9 positions match TRBD1. Germline values: CDR1 SNHLY, CDR2 FYNNEI. CDR3 length: 14 amino acids. With 3 bases clipped from V and 8 bases from J, the junction kept 7 bases outside the gene matches. CDR3 coding DNA: TGTGCCAGCAGTGACTGGGGGGACAGGGCCGGCTACACCTTC. Its translation: CASSDWGDRAGYTF. The entire variable domain, with the rest obtained from reference TRBV2 and TRBJ1-2, is as follows: EPEVTQTPSHQVTQMGQEVILRCVPISNHLYFYWYRQILGQKVEFLVSFYNNEISEKSEIFDDQFSVERPDGSNFTLKIRSTKLEDSAMYFCASSDWGDRAGYTFGSGTRLTVV.

This clonotype was counted at least ten times. The J gene is TRBJ2-1, the V gene TRBV12-3 or TRBV12-4; 8 nucleotides align to TRBD1. The length of the CDR3 is 13 residues. The V segment lost 6 bases and the J segment 7 bases; nucleotides outside the gene matches: 5. The chain's CDR3 is CASSTQGANEQFF. The CDR3 DNA is TGTGCCAGCAGCACCCAGGGGGCAAATGAGCAGTTCTTC.